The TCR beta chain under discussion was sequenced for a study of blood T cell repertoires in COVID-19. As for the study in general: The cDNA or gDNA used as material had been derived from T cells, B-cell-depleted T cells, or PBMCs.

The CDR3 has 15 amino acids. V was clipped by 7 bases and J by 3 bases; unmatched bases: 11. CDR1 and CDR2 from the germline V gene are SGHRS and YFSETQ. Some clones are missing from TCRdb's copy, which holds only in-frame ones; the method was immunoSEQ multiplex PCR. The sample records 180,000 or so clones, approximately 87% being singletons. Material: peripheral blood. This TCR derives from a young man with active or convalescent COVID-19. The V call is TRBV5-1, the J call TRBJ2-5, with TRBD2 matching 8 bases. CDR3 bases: TGCGCCAGCGCGATACTAGCGGACCAGGAAGAGACCCAGTACTTC. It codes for CASAILADQEETQYF.